The 12 T cell receptor beta chains below all came from one sample that was sequenced in a study of identifying expanded T cells in peripheral blood (dated by TCRdb to the late 2010s). The protocol used for the library was the immunoSEQ multiplex PCR assay. TCRdb re-hosts the immuneACCESS table, in-frame sequences only. Its copies lack some clones; in the studies checked, an unresolved V gene accounts for under half of them, and the cause for the rest is not known. The sample has 83,000 or so clones on record, about nine tenths of them singletons. Around 4% of the sample is in the top ten clones. Input material: blood. Receptors originate from a person aged 18 to 75 in good health.

The rearrangement uses TRBV29-1 and TRBJ1-2; D remains unclear. V lost 3 bases, J lost 4 bases, and 9 bases lay in between. The CDR3 covers 12 residues. The germline gives CDR1 SQVTM, CDR2 ANQGSEA. The CDR3 bases are TGCAGCGTTGATGAGGGTGCCTATGGCTACACCTTC. Amino acid sequence: CSVDEGAYGYTF.

This clone appeared once. V and J are TRBV18 and TRBJ2-4, with 7 positions matching TRBD1. This CDR3 has 18 amino acids. Per germline, CDR1 KGHSH and CDR2 LQKENI. V trimming: 2 bases; J trimming: 1 base; junction bases outside the gene matches: 11. The CDR3 DNA follows: TGTGCCAGCTCACCAGATCGACAGGGAAAGGTTGCCAAAAACATTCAGTACTTC. This codes for CASSPDRQGKVAKNIQYF.

The V call is TRBV7-9, the J call TRBJ1-5; possibly TRBD1 for D (5 bases). The V end lost 1 base, the J end lost 6 bases, and 19 bases lay between the germline ends. Germline-derived CDR1 and CDR2 are SEHNR and FQNEAQ (reference sequence). The CDR3 spans 17 residues. CDR3 nucleotides: TGTGCCAGCAGCTTAGGGGGCGGGGCCCAAGTGGGTCAGCCCCAGCATTTT. Its protein product is CASSLGGGAQVGQPQHF.

The CDR3 sequence: CAISESDPQETQYF. CDR3 DNA: TGTGCCATCAGTGAATCCGATCCCCAAGAGACCCAGTACTTC. This sequence joins TRBV10-3 and TRBJ2-5, with D uncertain. The CDR3 extends over 14 amino acids. CDR1 and CDR2 (germline): ENHRY, SYGVKD. Deletions cut 3 bases from V and 1 base from J, with 9 bases between.

The chain joins TRBV7-2 to TRBJ1-2; no reliable D call. CDR1 and CDR2 from the germline V gene are SGHTA and FQGNSA. The CDR3 spans 15 residues. Deletions cut 1 base from V and 8 bases from J, with 17 bases between. As DNA, the CDR3 is TGTGCCAGCAGCTTAGGGGAGAGCTATTTCGGCGGCTACACCTTC. It specifies CASSLGESYFGGYTF.

The chain combines TRBV19 with TRBJ2-2; 9 bases align to TRBD1. The V segment lost 2 bases and the J segment 4 bases; nucleotides outside the gene matches: 5. Germline CDR1 LNHDA, CDR2 SQIVND (reference sequence). CDR3 length: 16 amino acids. CDR3: CASSIPTGGGTGELFF. The DNA for the CDR3 is TGTGCCAGTAGTATACCGACAGGGGGAGGCACCGGGGAGCTGTTTTTT.

The chain has TRBV5-1 and TRBJ2-3; D unclear. Germline-derived CDR1 and CDR2 are SGHRS and YFSETQ. This CDR3 has 15 amino acids. V lost 7 bases and J 5 bases, leaving 20 bases between the germline ends. The CDR3 region has the DNA TGCGCCAGCTTGGTGGAACCTGGGGTTGGAGATACGCAGTATTTT. The encoded protein is CASLVEPGVGDTQYF.

The chain carries TRBV27 and TRBJ2-5; D not certain. V lost 4 bases and J lost 6, with 15 bases in between. This CDR3 contains 14 residues. Germline V gene sequence: CDR1 MNHEY, CDR2 SMNVEV (reference sequence). The CDR3 coding sequence is TGTGCCAGCAGTTCCCACGGAGAGAGTAAGACCCAGTACTTC. Translating it yields CASSSHGESKTQYF.

The chain couples TRBV7-2 to TRBJ1-1; D remains ambiguous. V lost 10 bases to trimming and J lost 4 bases, with 16 bases between them. CDR1 is SGHTA and CDR2 is FQGNSA in the germline V gene. There are 13 residues in the CDR3. The CDR3 region has the DNA TGTGCCACCTCTGAGCGGCCCGCCACTGAAGCTTTCTTT. Protein sequence: CATSERPATEAFF.

This clone was found once. This chain uses TRBV5-6 with TRBJ1-5; D is unresolved. Deletions cut 1 base from V and 4 bases from J, with 9 bases between. Germline V gene sequence: CDR1 SGHDT, CDR2 YYEEEE. The CDR3 is made up of 14 amino acids. This chain's CDR3 is CASSLPGRNQPQHF. For the CDR3, the DNA is TGTGCCAGCAGCTTGCCGGGTAGGAATCAGCCCCAGCATTTT.

The gene calls are TRBV7-2 and TRBJ2-1; 12 bases agree with TRBD1. Unmatched junction bases numbered 4, after V lost 0 bases and J lost 10 bases. Germline CDR1 reads SGHTA; CDR2 reads FQGNSA. The length of the CDR3 is 15 residues. The CDR3: CASSLAGTGGGEQFF. The CDR3 DNA is TGTGCCAGCAGCTTAGCCGGGACAGGGGGCGGGGAGCAGTTCTTC.

A few counts support this clone. DNA of the CDR3: TGTGCCAGCAGTGAAGAGGGGGCCGCCGGGGAGCTGTTTTTT. Translating it yields CASSEEGAAGELFF. The rearrangement links TRBV6-4 to TRBJ2-2; 7 nucleotides agree with TRBD1. V lost 3 bases to trimming and J lost 6 bases; unmatched junction nucleotides: 4. Germline V gene data show CDR1 as MRHNA and CDR2 as SNTAGT. This CDR3 is built from 14 residues.